These 25 T cell receptor beta chains came from one sample sequenced in a study of cytomegalovirus exposure and HLA in healthy donors. PCR involved 60 Vbeta and 13 Jbeta primers. The repertoire was sequenced with immunoSEQ multiplex PCR; TCRdb's copy has only in-frame clones and lacks some. The data hold roughly 68,000 clones, with roughly four fifths observed a single time. Sequenced sample: PBMCs. All receptors derive from a woman in her 30s in good health and CMV-seropositive.

The V call is TRBV7-6, the J call TRBJ2-5, with TRBD1 matching over 8 bases. The CDR3 extends over 14 amino acids. The V gene's germline CDR1 is SGHVS and CDR2 FNYEAQ. V was pared by 5 bases and J by 5 bases, with 7 bases of the junction left unmatched. CDR3 residues: CASSPDRGAETQYF. CDR3 sequence (DNA): TGTGCCAGCAGCCCCGACAGGGGTGCCGAGACCCAGTACTTC.

V gene TRBV6-4 combines with J gene TRBJ2-3; TRBD2 aligns across 11 bases. This CDR3 spans 17 amino acids. Germline-derived CDR1 and CDR2 are MRHNA and SNTAGT. V lost 3 bases to trimming and J lost 2 bases; unmatched junction nucleotides: 7. CDR3 DNA sequence: TGTGCCAGCAGTGAAGCGGGGACTAGCGGTCCCACAGATACGCAGTATTTT. It translates to CASSEAGTSGPTDTQYF.

The chain couples TRBV19 to TRBJ2-7, with a tentative D call TRBD2 (5 bases). V lost 1 base, J lost 3 bases, and 7 bases lay in between. Per germline, CDR1 LNHDA and CDR2 SQIVND (reference sequence). The CDR3 spans 13 residues. CDR3 amino acids: CASSIGENYEQYF. CDR3 sequence (DNA): TGTGCCAGTAGTATAGGGGAGAACTACGAGCAGTACTTC.

This clone appeared once. This rearrangement joins TRBV6-5 to TRBJ2-1; 8 bases match TRBD1. This CDR3 is 16 amino acids long. The germline V gene encodes CDR1 MNHEY and CDR2 SVGAGI. V lost 0 bases, J lost 0 bases, and 1 base stayed unmatched. The CDR3 spells CASSYSGTGSYNEQFF. In DNA, the CDR3 is TGTGCCAGCAGTTACTCGGGGACAGGCTCCTACAATGAGCAGTTCTTC.

This clone was observed a few times. The V gene is TRBV28, the J gene TRBJ1-2; 10 bases match TRBD1. Germline V gene data show CDR1 as MDHEN and CDR2 as SYDVKM. Trimming took 6 bases from V and 8 from J; bases not matched to a gene: 18. The CDR3 totals 17 residues. CDR3 amino acids: CASSPRGRQGASYGYTF. DNA for the CDR3: TGTGCCAGCAGCCCGAGGGGGCGACAGGGGGCCTCATACGGCTACACCTTC.

In regard to this clone: The junction shows a germline mismatch at one end, possibly a read error. The gene calls are TRBV7-7 and TRBJ2-3; D gene uncertain. This CDR3 comprises 14 residues. CDR1 and CDR2 from the germline V gene are SSHAT and FNYEAQ (reference sequence). The CDR3 spells CASSLGTIQDTQYF. The CDR3 region has the DNA TGTGCTAGCAGTCTAGGCACCATACAAGATACGCAGTATTTT.

The V call is TRBV4-3, the J call TRBJ2-2; 9 bases fit TRBD1. CDR3 length equals 17 residues. Germline-derived CDR1 and CDR2 are LGHNA and YSLEER. V lost 0 bases and J lost 3; bases outside the gene matches: 5. CDR3 amino acids: CASSQDPQGAYTGELFF. CDR3 in DNA: TGCGCCAGCAGCCAAGATCCACAGGGGGCATACACCGGGGAGCTGTTTTTT.

V usage is TRBV27 and J usage is TRBJ2-2; possible D gene TRBD2, 6 bases. Looked up from germline, CDR1 is MNHEY and CDR2 is SMNVEV (reference sequence). The CDR3 runs 16 residues. V shed 2 bases and J shed 5 bases, with 15 bases lying between them. The CDR3 nucleotides read TGTGCCAGCAGTTTAGGGACTCAAAGAGGGACCGGGGAGCTGTTTTTT. Translated, it gives CASSLGTQRGTGELFF.

CDR3 protein: CSVEAGGPPSEQFF. The CDR3 DNA is TGCAGCGTTGAGGCGGGAGGGCCCCCCAGTGAGCAGTTCTTC. The chain recombines TRBV29-1 with TRBJ2-1; TRBD2 matches at 9 bases. Germline CDR1 and CDR2: SQVTM and ANQGSEA. This CDR3 region has 14 residues. Losses at the gene ends were 3 bases for V and 9 bases for J; bases not matched to a gene: 9.

The chain joins TRBV5-8 to TRBJ2-7; D is undetermined. V shed 7 bases and J shed 1 base, with 9 bases lying between them. Germline V gives CDR1 SGHTS, CDR2 YDEGEE. The CDR3 has 12 residues. CDR3 bases: TGTGCCAGCGGTCGGGTTTCCTACGAGCAGTACTTC. This translates into CASGRVSYEQYF.

The chain couples TRBV7-2 to TRBJ1-1; D is ambiguous. The CDR3 length is 14 residues. V was pared by 4 bases and J by 8 bases, with 17 bases between. Germline CDR1 is SGHTA and CDR2 is FQGNSA. Written as DNA, the CDR3 is TGTGCCAGCAGCTACCCGGGATGGCAGGACGAAGCTTTCTTT. Encoded protein: CASSYPGWQDEAFF.

This clone was detected once. The rearrangement joins TRBV30 to TRBJ1-2; the D is unclear. Trimming removed 2 bases from V and 3 bases from J, with 10 bases in between. CDR3 length: 13 amino acids. Germline V lookup: CDR1 GTSNPN, CDR2 SVGIG (reference sequence). Here the CDR3 reads CAWSNGIDYGYTF. In DNA form, the CDR3 reads TGTGCCTGGAGTAACGGGATCGACTATGGCTACACCTTC.

V and J are TRBV5-1 and TRBJ2-5; 14 nucleotides align to TRBD2. The CDR3 sequence is 18 residues long. The trim removed 3 bases at V and 2 bases at J, leaving 9 bases unmatched. Germline V lookup: CDR1 SGHRS, CDR2 YFSETQ. In DNA form, the CDR3 reads TGCGCCAGCAGCTACGGACTAGCGGGAGGCTTTCGACAAGAGACCCAGTACTTC. It specifies CASSYGLAGGFRQETQYF. Full variable domain (outside the CDR3, taken from reference TRBV5-1 and TRBJ2-5): KAGVTQTPRYLIKTRGQQVTLSCSPISGHRSVSWYQQTPGQGLQFLFEYFSETQRNKGNFPGRFSGRQFSNSRSEMNVSTLELGDSALYLCASSYGLAGGFRQETQYFGPGTRLLVL.

V usage is TRBV2 and J usage is TRBJ1-2, with 10 nucleotides matching TRBD1. The germline CDR1 and CDR2 sequences are SNHLY and FYNNEI. There are 13 residues in the CDR3. CDR3: CARGGQGFYGYTF. In DNA, the CDR3 is TGTGCTAGAGGGGGACAGGGGTTTTATGGCTACACCTTC. Full variable domain (remainder filled in from reference TRBV2 and TRBJ1-2): EPEVTQTPSHQVTQMGQEVILRCVPISNHLYFYWYRQILGQKVEFLVSFYNNEISEKSEIFDDQFSVERPDGSNFTLKIRSTKLEDSAMYFCARGGQGFYGYTFGSGTRLTVV.

Only a few counts were recorded for this clone. V and J are TRBV9 and TRBJ1-2; no clear D gene. This CDR3 is 15 amino acids long. CDR1 and CDR2 (germline): SGDLS, YYNGEE. V lost 4 bases to trimming and J lost 0 bases, with 13 bases between them. The CDR3 region has the DNA TGTGCCAGCAGCTCCCAGCAGGTAGCTAACTATGGCTACACCTTC. Translated, it gives CASSSQQVANYGYTF.

The rearrangement uses TRBV11-1 and TRBJ2-1; 15 positions match TRBD2. J lost 0 bases, V lost 5 bases, and 8 bases had no gene match. The CDR3 totals 19 residues. Per the germline V gene, CDR1 is SGHAT and CDR2 is FQDESV (reference sequence). This CDR3 is CASSPRSGLAGGSYNEQFF. CDR3 DNA: TGTGCCAGCAGCCCCCGCTCGGGACTAGCGGGAGGCTCCTACAATGAGCAGTTCTTC.

This clone has a single count. The chain joins TRBV28 to TRBJ2-7, with a possible D match to TRBD1 (6 bases). Deletions cut 7 bases from V and 2 bases from J, with 15 bases between. Germline assignment: CDR1 MDHEN and CDR2 SYDVKM. The CDR3 runs to 14 residues. CDR3 amino acids: CASTRRDKTYEQYF. CDR3 DNA sequence: TGTGCCAGCACTCGCCGGGACAAAACCTACGAGCAGTACTTC.

The genes are TRBV10-3 and TRBJ2-2; 9 nucleotides align to TRBD1. The CDR3 is 15 residues long. In germline, CDR1 is ENHRY, CDR2 SYGVKD. After removal of 0 bases from V and 6 bases from J, the junction contained 2 bases not matched to a gene. CDR3 bases: TGTGCCATCAGTGAGTCTACAGGGGGCTCCGGGGAGCTGTTTTTT. Amino acid sequence: CAISESTGGSGELFF.

The chain recombines TRBV25-1 with TRBJ2-1; TRBD2 agrees at 9 bases. CDR1 is MGHDK, CDR2 SYGVNS, per germline. V shed 7 bases and J 4 bases; nucleotides not matched to a gene: 8. This CDR3 has 15 residues. CDR3 sequence (DNA): TGTGCCAGCAAGTCGGCTAGCGGGGCATACAATGAGCAGTTCTTC. This codes for CASKSASGAYNEQFF.

The CDR3 spells CASSPTGTGGTETQYF. The CDR3 nucleotides are TGTGCCAGCAGCCCGACCGGGACAGGGGGGACAGAGACCCAGTACTTC. The chain is built from TRBV7-3 and TRBJ2-5, with TRBD1 identical over 11 bases. The CDR3 runs 16 residues. Germline CDR1 reads SGHTA; CDR2 reads FQGTGA. After removal of 5 bases from V and 4 bases from J, the junction contained 9 bases not matched to a gene.

The chain recombines TRBV6-6 with TRBJ2-7, with D perhaps matching TRBD1 (6 bases). Trimming took off 6 bases at V and 3 bases at J, with 15 bases between the two ends. Germline V CDR1 and CDR2: MNHNY, SVGAGI (reference sequence). The CDR3 extends over 14 amino acids. The CDR3 DNA sequence: TGTGCCAGCAGCGCCTTGGGCAGGGGCTACGAGCAGTACTTC. It yields the protein CASSALGRGYEQYF.

Only a few counts were recorded for this clone. This rearrangement joins TRBV15 to TRBJ1-1, with a possible D match to TRBD1 (6 bases). CDR1 and CDR2 (germline): LNHNV, YYDKDF (reference sequence). The CDR3 loop spans 15 amino acids. Deletions cut 6 bases from V and 2 bases from J, with 16 bases between. CDR3 residues: CATRIRRGINTEAFF. CDR3 sequence (DNA): TGTGCCACCAGGATCAGAAGGGGGATTAACACTGAAGCTTTCTTT.

V and J are TRBV28 and TRBJ2-1; 12 bases agree with TRBD2. CDR3 size: 17 residues. Germline V gene data show CDR1 as MDHEN and CDR2 as SYDVKM. V lost 3 bases and J lost 5; bases outside the gene matches: 8. In DNA form, the CDR3 reads TGTGCCAGCAGTTTGGTACTAGCGGGAGGTTGGCACAATGAGCAGTTCTTC. Its protein is CASSLVLAGGWHNEQFF.

The genes are TRBV4-1 and TRBJ2-2, with no clear D. Germline V lookup: CDR1 MGHRA, CDR2 YSYEKL. Trimming took off 4 bases at V and 6 bases at J, with 15 bases between the two ends. The CDR3 runs 15 residues. CDR3 sequence: CASSLLRQPAGELFF. The CDR3 DNA is TGCGCCAGCAGCCTATTGCGACAACCAGCCGGGGAGCTGTTTTTT.

The genes are TRBV6-1 and TRBJ1-1, with TRBD1 identical over 8 bases. Per the germline V gene, CDR1 is MNHNS and CDR2 is SASEGT. The CDR3 loop spans 16 amino acids. The ends lost 2 bases at V and 5 bases at J; junction bases unmatched: 10. CDR3 coding DNA: TGTGCCAGCAGTGAAAGCCCCACAGGGGGAAGGACTGAAGCTTTCTTT. Its translation is CASSESPTGGRTEAFF.